The clone carrying this T cell receptor beta chain was seen a few times. Its antigen is undetermined. The CDR3 runs to 12 residues. CDR1 and CDR2 from the germline V gene are SQVTM and ANQGSEA. Trimming pared 4 bases from V and 1 base from J, leaving 7 bases between. This entry belongs to a study of post-analysis software for immune sequencing data. The study, taken as a whole, reports: When patients were compared with controls, 4 or 5 TRBV segments were more frequent, TRBV5-6, TRBV5-1 and TRBV20-1 among them. F measure grouped same-batch samples tightly together.

TCR beta cDNA libraries included unique molecular identifiers. TCRdb re-analysed the PCR reads in MiXCR, keeping a single row per CDR3 protein. The top ten hold 9.5% to 13% of the sample, which has about 460,000 distinct CDR3 sequences, nearly 45% seen once. The rearrangement joins TRBV29-1 to TRBJ1-1; D remains unclear. The sequenced material came from blood. The source is a girl aged 5-17 years with multiple sclerosis. This chain's CDR3 is CSVVSENTEAFF. CDR3 DNA sequence: TGCAGCGTTGTATCCGAGAACACTGAAGCTTTCTTT.